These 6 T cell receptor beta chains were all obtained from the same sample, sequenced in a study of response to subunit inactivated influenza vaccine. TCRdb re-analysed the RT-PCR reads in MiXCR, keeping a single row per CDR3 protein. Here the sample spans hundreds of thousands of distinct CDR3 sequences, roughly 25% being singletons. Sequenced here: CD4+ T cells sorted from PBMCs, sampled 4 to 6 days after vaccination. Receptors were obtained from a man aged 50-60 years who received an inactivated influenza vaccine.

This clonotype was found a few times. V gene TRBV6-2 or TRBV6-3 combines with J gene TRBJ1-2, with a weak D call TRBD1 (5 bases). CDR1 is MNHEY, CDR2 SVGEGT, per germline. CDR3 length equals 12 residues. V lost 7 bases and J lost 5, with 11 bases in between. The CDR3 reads CASTTAQYGYTF. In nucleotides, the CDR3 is TGTGCCAGCACGACAGCACAATATGGCTACACCTTC.

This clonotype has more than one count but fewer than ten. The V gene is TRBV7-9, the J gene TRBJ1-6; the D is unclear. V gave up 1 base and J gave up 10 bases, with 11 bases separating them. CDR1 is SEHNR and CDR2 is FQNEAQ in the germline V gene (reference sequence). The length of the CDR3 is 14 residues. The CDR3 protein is CASSLGGISSPLHF. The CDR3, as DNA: TGTGCCAGCAGCTTAGGTGGGATTTCGTCACCCCTCCACTTT.

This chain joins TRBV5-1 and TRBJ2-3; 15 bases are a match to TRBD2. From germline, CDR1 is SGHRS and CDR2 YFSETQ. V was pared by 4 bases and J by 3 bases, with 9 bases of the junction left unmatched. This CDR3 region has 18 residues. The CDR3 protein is CASSPGLAGGKGTDTQYF. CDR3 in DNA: TGCGCCAGCAGCCCGGGACTAGCGGGGGGCAAGGGTACAGATACGCAGTATTTT.

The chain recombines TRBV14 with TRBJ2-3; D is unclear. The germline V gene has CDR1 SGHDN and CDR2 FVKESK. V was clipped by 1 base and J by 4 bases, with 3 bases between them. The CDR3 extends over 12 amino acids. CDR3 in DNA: TGTGCCAGCAGCCAAGTCTCAGATACGCAGTATTTT. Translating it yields CASSQVSDTQYF.

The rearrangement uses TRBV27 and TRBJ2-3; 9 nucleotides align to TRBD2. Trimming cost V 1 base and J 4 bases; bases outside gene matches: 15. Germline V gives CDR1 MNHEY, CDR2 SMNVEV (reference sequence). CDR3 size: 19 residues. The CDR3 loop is CASSLYADRIAGVSDTQYF. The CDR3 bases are TGTGCCAGCAGTTTATATGCCGACCGTATAGCGGGAGTATCAGATACGCAGTATTTT.

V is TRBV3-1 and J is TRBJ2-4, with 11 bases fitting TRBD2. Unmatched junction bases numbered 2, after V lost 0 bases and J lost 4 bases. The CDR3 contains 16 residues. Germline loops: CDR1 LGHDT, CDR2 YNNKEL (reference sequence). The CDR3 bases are TGTGCCAGCAGCCAAGAACGACTAGCGGGGAAAAACATTCAGTACTTC. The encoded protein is CASSQERLAGKNIQYF.